The rows below give T cell receptor beta chains drawn from one sample of a study of shared clonotypes between healthy human individuals. Clones were read by immunoSEQ multiplex PCR, and TCRdb kept only the in-frame ones, dropping some. The data show roughly 1.5 million clones, 95% to 99% seen once. The material sequenced was naive CD4+ T cells sorted from blood. These receptors were taken from a man aged 25-45 years in good health. The CDR3 runs from the conserved cysteine through the conserved F or W. Fields, in order: clone size, D gene, V gene, J gene, CDR3 protein, CDR3 DNA. A D gene is named only where the DNA matches it firmly. Expanded clones get a size class; other rows say once, few or many, or leave the size out.

clone_size: NA
d_call: NA
v_call: TRBV6-1
j_call: TRBJ2-7
cdr3_aa: CASSVTYEQYF
cdr3_nt: TGTGCCAGCAGTGTCACCTACGAGCAGTACTTC

clone_size: NA
d_call: TRBD2
v_call: TRBV19
j_call: TRBJ2-7
cdr3_aa: CATSVGRGSYEQYF
cdr3_nt: TGTGCCACCTCAGTGGGGCGGGGGTCCTACGAGCAGTACTTC

clone_size: NA
d_call: NA
v_call: TRBV23-1
j_call: TRBJ2-3
cdr3_aa: CASSQSRVTDTQYF
cdr3_nt: TGCGCCAGCAGTCAATCGAGAGTTACAGATACGCAGTATTTT

clone_size: NA
d_call: NA
v_call: TRBV5-6
j_call: TRBJ2-1
cdr3_aa: CASRRLPAEQFF
cdr3_nt: TGTGCCAGCAGGCGACTACCAGCCGAGCAGTTCTTC

clone_size: NA
d_call: NA
v_call: TRBV6-5
j_call: TRBJ2-7
cdr3_aa: CASTLGSEQYF
cdr3_nt: TGTGCCAGCACACTGGGATCCGAGCAGTACTTC

clone_size: NA
d_call: TRBD2
v_call: TRBV27
j_call: TRBJ2-5
cdr3_aa: CASSGLAVNQETQYF
cdr3_nt: TGTGCCAGCAGCGGACTAGCGGTGAATCAAGAGACCCAGTACTTC

clone_size: NA
d_call: TRBD2
v_call: TRBV5-1
j_call: TRBJ2-2
cdr3_aa: CASSLGPRAGGVGELFF
cdr3_nt: TGCGCCAGCAGCTTAGGGCCTCGGGCGGGAGGTGTCGGGGAGCTGTTTTTT

clone_size: NA
d_call: TRBD1
v_call: TRBV11-2
j_call: TRBJ1-2
cdr3_aa: CASSGYGRGLGYTF
cdr3_nt: TGTGCCAGCAGCGGGTACGGCAGGGGGCTAGGCTACACCTTC

clone_size: NA
d_call: TRBD2
v_call: TRBV29-1
j_call: TRBJ2-1
cdr3_aa: CSVDSGRGYNEQFF
cdr3_nt: TGCAGCGTTGACTCGGGGAGGGGATACAATGAGCAGTTCTTC

clone_size: NA
d_call: NA
v_call: TRBV4-3
j_call: TRBJ2-3
cdr3_aa: CASSQGGDIQHTQYF
cdr3_nt: TGCGCCAGCAGCCAAGGGGGGGACATTCAGCATACGCAGTATTTT

clone_size: NA
d_call: TRBD1
v_call: TRBV19
j_call: TRBJ2-2
cdr3_aa: CASTDRGDTGELFF
cdr3_nt: TGTGCCAGTACGGACAGGGGGGACACCGGGGAGCTGTTTTTT

clone_size: once
d_call: NA
v_call: TRBV5-1
j_call: TRBJ2-3
cdr3_aa: CASSLDLGVLDTQYF
cdr3_nt: TGCGCCAGCAGCTTGGACCTCGGGGTTTTGGATACGCAGTATTTT

clone_size: NA
d_call: NA
v_call: TRBV18
j_call: TRBJ1-4
cdr3_aa: CASSPRVQGLSFATNEKLFF
cdr3_nt: TGTGCCAGCTCACCCCGGGTCCAGGGTTTGAGTTTTGCAACTAATGAAAAACTGTTTTTT

clone_size: NA
d_call: NA
v_call: TRBV4-2
j_call: TRBJ2-7
cdr3_aa: CASSQDHPGQGGSYEQYF
cdr3_nt: TGTGCCAGCAGCCAAGATCACCCCGGGCAGGGGGGCTCCTACGAGCAGTACTTC

clone_size: NA
d_call: NA
v_call: TRBV5-4
j_call: TRBJ2-7
cdr3_aa: CASSWGTARVYEQYF
cdr3_nt: TGTGCCAGCAGCTGGGGCACGGCTAGAGTCTACGAGCAGTACTTC

clone_size: NA
d_call: NA
v_call: TRBV5-1
j_call: TRBJ2-7
cdr3_aa: CASSRTLGYEQYF
cdr3_nt: TGCGCCAGCAGCAGGACATTGGGGTACGAGCAGTACTTC